These 3 T cell receptor beta chains came from one sample sequenced in a study of cytomegalovirus exposure and HLA in healthy donors. The primer mix had 60 Vbeta and 13 Jbeta primers. Sequenced by immunoSEQ multiplex PCR; TCRdb stores in-frame clones only, minus some. The profile shows 180,000 or so clones, more than 75% of them singletons. The sample was PBMCs. These receptors originate from a man aged 35-49 years in good health and CMV-seronegative.

This clone was picked up one time. The chain combines TRBV7-9 with TRBJ2-7, with TRBD2 matching 8 bases. The trim removed 5 bases at V and 8 bases at J, leaving 11 bases unmatched. CDR3 length: 14 residues. CDR1 SEHNR and CDR2 FQNEAQ come from the germline V gene (reference sequence). The CDR3 DNA follows: TGTGCCAGCAGCCCCCCCAGCGGGAGTGACAAGCAGTACTTC. This sequence encodes CASSPPSGSDKQYF.

The chain has TRBV28 and TRBJ1-1; maybe TRBD1 (5 bases). Trimming took off 2 bases at V and 0 bases at J, with 13 bases between the two ends. This CDR3 region has 16 residues. CDR1 and CDR2 (germline): MDHEN, SYDVKM. The CDR3 coding sequence is TGTGCCAGCAGTTTAGGGGCAGGCGTATTGAACACTGAAGCTTTCTTT. It translates to CASSLGAGVLNTEAFF.

The chain couples TRBV11-2 to TRBJ2-3; 11 positions agree with TRBD2. CDR1 and CDR2 from the germline V gene are SGHAT and FQNNGV. Germline trimming cut 2 bases from V and 0 bases from J; bases unmatched to any gene: 4. CDR3 length: 17 amino acids. The CDR3 sequence: CASSLRWTSGSTDTQYF. In nucleotides, the CDR3 is TGTGCCAGCAGCTTACGTTGGACTAGCGGGAGCACAGATACGCAGTATTTT.